These T cell receptor beta chains were read from a single sample in a study of blood T cell repertoires in COVID-19. Using immunoSEQ multiplex PCR, the repertoire was profiled, and TCRdb retains in-frame clones only, with some absent. Here the sample spans around 270,000 clones, over 75% being singletons. Sequencing was done on a sample of PBMCs or T cells enriched from blood (not recorded which). The origin of the receptors is a woman in her forties who had been exposed to COVID-19. CDR3s include the opening cysteine and the closing phenylalanine or tryptophan.

V gene | CDR3 protein
TRBV19 | CASSSAGHSNQPQHF
TRBV2 | CASSGGLAGRGNEQFF
TRBV19 | CASSKRVQETQYF
TRBV4-2 | CASSQSYNSPLHF
TRBV7-6 | CASSQGRLYGYTF
TRBV25-1 | CASSEGGARYTQYF
TRBV6-5 | CASIRTQSSYNEQFF
TRBV19 | CASSIAYNYGYTF
TRBV19 | CASSITGGSDQPQHF
TRBV7-8 | CASSFGPQGARNIQYF
TRBV28 | CASTPQGAGEQYF
TRBV2 | CASSPGLTSSYEQYF
TRBV28 | CASSFNNLYEQYF
TRBV19 | CASSRQGDTEAFF
TRBV18 | CASSQLTGESNQPQHF
TRBV7-3 | CASSLSLGGPGNEQFF
TRBV4-2 | CASSPDQGAGGNTIYF
TRBV2 | CASSEALRGEDTEAFF
TRBV11-3 | CASSLGQGSGANVLTF
TRBV5-4 | CASSLDWTGGGNTIYF
TRBV28 | CASSPQGQGVGGYTF
TRBV27 | CASSLLGQAPVYGYIF
TRBV7-2 | CASSPLRGLRPNVLTF
TRBV5-3 | CANERGGDDEQYF
TRBV29-1 | CSAGGRLTNYGYTF
TRBV3-1/TRBV3-2 | CASSTSGVNGELFF
TRBV21-1 | CASSKGDSGIANEQFF